A selection of T cell receptor beta chains follows, all from one sample in a study of sequential checkpoint blockade in melanoma. Assay used: immunoSEQ multiplex PCR; TCRdb lists only in-frame clones, some missing. The sample shows about 13,000 clones, 25% to 30% of them seen only once. The source material was tumor tissue (inferred from file names), sampled from a patient given nivolumab and ipilimumab in sequence. These receptors were obtained from a human donor with melanoma. The CDR3 runs from the conserved cysteine through the conserved F or W. The D gene is left open where the match is weak. Only some rows state a clone size, as once, few, many or a class for expanded clones.

J | V | size | D | DNA | CDR3
TRBJ1-1 | TRBV11-3 | few | NA | TGTGCCAGCACCCACCGGGCAGGGCCCACTGAAGCTTTCTTT | CASTHRAGPTEAFF
TRBJ2-7 | TRBV6-8 | NA | NA | TGTGCCAGCAGCCCGGGACGCTCCTACGAGCAGTACTTC | CASSPGRSYEQYF
TRBJ1-1 | TRBV19 | NA | NA | TGTGCCAGTAGTGTGCGGCAGGGTATGAACACTGAAGCTTTCTTT | CASSVRQGMNTEAFF
TRBJ1-2 | TRBV18 | few | TRBD1 | TGTGCCAGCTCACCCGGGACAGGGGGAGATGGCTACACCTTC | CASSPGTGGDGYTF
TRBJ2-3 | TRBV19 | once | NA | TGTGCCAGTAGTAACCCTTCGGAGGGGGCCGGGGATACGCAGTATTTT | CASSNPSEGAGDTQYF
TRBJ2-6 | TRBV1 | few | NA | TGCGCCAGCAGCCTCGGGGGGACAGGCGATTTCAGATCTGGGGCCAACGTCCTGACTTTC | CASSLGGTGDFRSGANVLTF
TRBJ1-2 | TRBV14 | NA | TRBD1 | TGTGCCAGCAGCCAAGGGGCAGGGGGCGATGGCTACACCTTC | CASSQGAGGDGYTF
TRBJ2-6 | TRBV7-6 | few | NA | TGTGCCAGCAGCTTAGGGGGGTCTGGGGCCAACGTCCTGACTTTC | CASSLGGSGANVLTF
TRBJ2-3 | TRBV6-8 | many | NA | TGTGCCAGCAGTCAAAGCACAGATACGCAGTATTTT | CASSQSTDTQYF
TRBJ1-5 | TRBV10-3 | many | NA | TGTGCCATCAGTGAGACAGGGTATAGCAATCAGCCCCAGCATTTT | CAISETGYSNQPQHF
TRBJ1-4 | TRBV4-1 | few | TRBD1 | TGCGCCAGCAGCTTTTGGACAGGGACGGGTGAAAAACTGTTTTTT | CASSFWTGTGEKLFF
TRBJ2-5 | TRBV29-1 | once | NA | TGCAGCGTCAGGGACCAGCAAGAGACCCAGTACTTC | CSVRDQQETQYF
TRBJ2-2 | TRBV19 | NA | NA | TGTGCCAGTCGGGGTCAATCACCGAACACCGGGGAGCTGTTTTTT | CASRGQSPNTGELFF
TRBJ2-2 | TRBV6-8 | NA | TRBD2 | TGTGCCAGCAGTTATTGGTTGCGGGAGCCGAGAGACGGGGAGCTGTTTTTT | CASSYWLREPRDGELFF
TRBJ1-3 | TRBV19 | few | NA | TGTGCCAGTACAGGGTACTTTGGAAACACCATATATTTT | CASTGYFGNTIYF
TRBJ2-1 | TRBV11-3 | few | TRBD2 | TGTGCCAGCAGCTCCCTAGCGGGAGTGATCAGCAATGAGCAGTTCTTC | CASSSLAGVISNEQFF
TRBJ2-5 | TRBV28 | few | NA | TGTGCCAGCAGTGGACGCGGGACGGAAGAGACCCAGTACTTC | CASSGRGTEETQYF
TRBJ1-2 | TRBV6-8 | few | NA | TGTGCCAGCAGCGACAACGGATATGTCTATGGCTACACCTTC | CASSDNGYVYGYTF
TRBJ1-4 | TRBV5-1 | NA | NA | TGCGCCAGCAGCTTGGACGGTCGCGGGAATGAAAAACTGTTTTTT | CASSLDGRGNEKLFF
TRBJ2-4 | TRBV2 | few | TRBD2 | TGTGCCAGCAGTGGGGGAGGGCACATTCAGTACTTC | CASSGGGHIQYF
TRBJ2-7 | TRBV19 | NA | TRBD1 | TGTGCCAGTAGTATCGGGGGACAGGACTCCTACGAGCAGTACTTC | CASSIGGQDSYEQYF
TRBJ2-2 | TRBV5-1 | NA | TRBD2 | TGCGCCAGCAGCTTTGGCAGGGAGGGGTACGCCGGGGAGCTGTTTTTT | CASSFGREGYAGELFF
TRBJ2-3 | TRBV10-3 | few | NA | TGTGCCATCAGTGAGGCCCAAGATACGCAGTATTTT | CAISEAQDTQYF
TRBJ1-1 | TRBV19 | few | NA | TGTGCCAGTAGGCCGAGTGGCACTGAAGCTTTCTTT | CASRPSGTEAFF
TRBJ2-6 | TRBV28 | NA | NA | TGTGCCAGCAGTCCGTCTGGGGCCAACGTCCTGACTTTC | CASSPSGANVLTF
TRBJ1-1 | TRBV7-1 | few | NA | TGTGCCAGCAGCTTAGACGAGGCAGAAGAAGCTTTCTTT | CASSLDEAEEAFF
TRBJ1-5 | TRBV4-1 | many | NA | TGCGCCAGCAGCCGCTCGCAGGGGTCTAGTCAGCCCCAGCATTTT | CASSRSQGSSQPQHF